The rows below give T cell receptor beta chains drawn from one sample of a study of blood T cell repertoires in COVID-19. TCRdb's table, derived via immunoSEQ multiplex PCR, lists solely in-frame clones and lacks some. The table includes 180,000 or so clones, about 88% detected once. Source material: peripheral blood. All receptors come from a man aged 18 to 35 with active or convalescent COVID-19. The conserved cysteine and the conserved F or W are not part of the CDR3 here. The order of the fields is CDR3 protein, D gene, V gene. D genes are given only for firm matches.

CDR3: ASSLAHRGNTIY
D: .
V: TRBV7-9

CDR3: ASSQDRVTGTDTQY
D: .
V: TRBV3-1/TRBV3-2

CDR3: AWRGQVYYGYT
D: TRBD1
V: TRBV30

CDR3: ASSLSNGYGYT
D: .
V: TRBV5-1

CDR3: ASSFSSGSNQPQH
D: .
V: TRBV7-2

CDR3: ASSEGRARYQPQH
D: .
V: TRBV6-1

CDR3: ASNLGEVTDTQY
D: .
V: TRBV9

CDR3: ASSEGFQAGNTIY
D: .
V: TRBV6-1

CDR3: ASSLGQGVPGANVLT
D: TRBD1
V: TRBV7-2

CDR3: ASSQCRDTSSYNEQF
D: .
V: TRBV23-1

CDR3: AGQGVPYGYT
D: TRBD1
V: TRBV2

CDR3: AWSGHNYGYT
D: .
V: TRBV30

CDR3: ASSSGSRGRRVHNEQF
D: TRBD1
V: TRBV5-4

CDR3: ASLGLGEKLF
D: .
V: TRBV3-1/TRBV3-2

CDR3: ASSPGQGNSYNEQF
D: TRBD1
V: TRBV5-1

CDR3: ASSLGLTNTGELF
D: .
V: TRBV27

CDR3: ASSVGSGGSTDTQY
D: TRBD2
V: TRBV9

CDR3: ASSIVLRTGYNEQF
D: TRBD1
V: TRBV19

CDR3: SVGGTGGSEKLF
D: .
V: TRBV29-1

CDR3: ATSDLGRRGSPDTQY
D: .
V: TRBV24-1

CDR3: ASSTGTSLDEQY
D: TRBD2
V: TRBV19

CDR3: ASSQDRRSVGEQY
D: .
V: TRBV4-2

CDR3: ASSQSLVGGQETQY
D: .
V: TRBV4-1

CDR3: ASSLTGNNGYT
D: .
V: TRBV19

CDR3: ASSDYKVARYEQY
D: .
V: TRBV6-1

CDR3: ASSDRATGGTQY
D: TRBD1
V: TRBV11-2

CDR3: ASSQDGGASYGYT
D: .
V: TRBV4-3

CDR3: ASSLEGFNYGYT
D: .
V: TRBV5-1

CDR3: ASSDFFLGAPQNTGELF
D: .
V: TRBV6-1

CDR3: ASSSHRGAF
D: TRBD1
V: TRBV7-6

CDR3: ASTPQGAGSYGYT
D: .
V: TRBV11-2

CDR3: ASSDGPGGGYGYT
D: .
V: TRBV6-4

CDR3: SARTVQETQY
D: .
V: TRBV29-1

CDR3: ASSLATSRDTQY
D: .
V: TRBV6-5

CDR3: ASSQIPTGQETQY
D: TRBD1
V: TRBV11-2

CDR3: ASSQDPPRVRGTYEQY
D: .
V: TRBV4-2

CDR3: ASSYRGITEAF
D: TRBD1
V: TRBV11-2

CDR3: ASSLSVGEETQY
D: .
V: TRBV5-1

CDR3: ASSLAGVRDQPQH
D: .
V: TRBV5-5

CDR3: AWSVRRDSWGSPLH
D: TRBD1
V: TRBV30

CDR3: ASSRDSGEQF
D: .
V: TRBV5-1

CDR3: ASRKGANTDTQY
D: TRBD1
V: TRBV19

CDR3: ASSFGAGSNTGELF
D: .
V: TRBV5-4